This T cell receptor beta chain was identified during a study of T cell responses to AZD1222 COVID-19 vaccine. As regards this clone: Its antigen remains unknown.

Here immunoSEQ multiplex PCR was the method, and the copy in TCRdb shows in-frame clones only, minus some. The repertoire has around 110,000 clones, less than 95% of them found once; the top ten carry 8%. The study, taken as a whole, reports: Donors skewed white British and female; clonal diversity was possibly underestimated.

Sequences were derived from peripheral blood, sampled 28 days after the second AZD1222 dose. The origin of this receptor is an adult who received the AZD1222 COVID-19 vaccine.

The CDR3 is CASSYGTGLYYEQYF. For the CDR3, the DNA is TGTGCCAGCAGTTACGGAACAGGGTTGTACTACGAGCAGTACTTC. The chain uses TRBV6-5 and TRBJ2-7; the D gene is possibly TRBD1 (6 bases). Germline values: CDR1 MNHEY, CDR2 SVGAGI. Trimming removed 2 bases at V and 3 bases at J, with 14 bases between. There are 15 residues in the CDR3.